The 17 T cell receptor beta chains below were found in one sample sequenced in a study of blood T cell repertoires in COVID-19. The assay was immunoSEQ multiplex PCR, and TCRdb's table has in-frame clones only and misses some. This table has hundreds of thousands of clones, roughly 85% appearing once. Sequencing used PBMCs or T cells enriched from blood (not recorded which). The receptors were sampled from a woman aged 50 to 60 with acute COVID-19.

This clone was counted only a few times. The rearrangement uses TRBV3-1 (or the pseudogene TRBV3-2) and TRBJ1-1; 8 bases agree with TRBD1. CDR1 is LGHDT, CDR2 YNNKEL, per germline (reference sequence). The J segment lost 1 base and the V segment lost 0 bases, leaving 1 base of the junction unmatched. The length of the CDR3 is 15 residues. CDR3 loop: CASSQEGTGNTEAFF. In DNA form, the CDR3 reads TGTGCCAGCAGCCAAGAGGGGACAGGGAACACTGAAGCTTTCTTT.

This clone has a single count. V gene TRBV24-1 combines with J gene TRBJ1-1; no clear D. V was trimmed by 4 bases and J by 2 bases, leaving 16 bases between them. The CDR3 spans 16 residues. Germline CDR1 reads KGHDR; CDR2 reads SFDVKD. The CDR3 is CATSDLFEPHNTEAFF. In nucleotides, the CDR3 is TGTGCCACCAGTGACCTGTTCGAGCCCCATAACACTGAAGCTTTCTTT.

The chain employs TRBV12-5 and TRBJ1-2, with TRBD1 as a possible D gene (5 bases). From germline, CDR1 is LGHNT and CDR2 FRNRAP. CDR3 length equals 13 residues. V was pared by 6 bases and J by 4 bases, with 12 bases between. The CDR3 protein is CASGPQGGYGYTF. As DNA, the CDR3 is TGTGCTAGTGGGCCTCAGGGAGGCTATGGCTACACCTTC.

The chain employs TRBV30 and TRBJ2-2, with 9 nucleotides matching TRBD1. The CDR3 sequence is 15 residues long. Trimming cost V 3 bases and J 3 bases; bases outside gene matches: 5. Germline CDR1 reads GTSNPN; CDR2 reads SVGIG (reference sequence). CDR3 sequence (DNA): TGTGCCTGGAGCCCCGGGACAGGGTACACCGGGGAGCTGTTTTTT. Translating gives CAWSPGTGYTGELFF.

Only one count was recorded for this clone. This chain links TRBV2 with TRBJ2-2, with TRBD2 matching over 10 bases. There are 15 residues in the CDR3. Looked up from germline, CDR1 is SNHLY and CDR2 is FYNNEI. J lost 3 bases, V lost 6 bases, and 4 bases had no gene match. CDR3 nucleotide sequence: TGTGCCAGCAGCCCCGGGACTAGCGACACCGGGGAGCTGTTTTTT. Translation gives CASSPGTSDTGELFF. The whole variable domain, filled in from reference TRBV2 and TRBJ2-2, reads EPEVTQTPSHQVTQMGQEVILRCVPISNHLYFYWYRQILGQKVEFLVSFYNNEISEKSEIFDDQFSVERPDGSNFTLKIRSTKLEDSAMYFCASSPGTSDTGELFFGEGSRLTVL.

The chain recombines TRBV2 with TRBJ1-2, with 9 bases identical to TRBD1. Trimming at V came to 1 base and at J to 5 bases, leaving 5 bases not matched to a gene. Germline lookup yields CDR1 SNHLY and CDR2 FYNNEI. The length of the CDR3 is 15 residues. The CDR3, as DNA: TGTGCCAGCAGTGAAGGCGGGACAGGGCTTTATGGCTACACCTTC. Translation: CASSEGGTGLYGYTF.

This clone was recorded once. V and J are TRBV6-1 and TRBJ1-1; unclear D gene. CDR3 size: 14 residues. Germline CDR1 MNHNS, CDR2 SASEGT. Trimming took off 1 base at V and 1 base at J, with 7 bases between the two ends. CDR3 residues: CASSEGVRNTEAFF. Written as DNA, the CDR3 is TGTGCCAGCAGTGAAGGAGTAAGGAACACTGAAGCTTTCTTT.

The chain recombines TRBV5-6 with TRBJ2-7; D may be TRBD1 (6 bases). Trimming shortened V by 4 bases and J by 0 bases, and 8 bases separated the two germline ends. CDR1 is SGHDT and CDR2 is YYEEEE in the germline V gene. CDR3 length: 13 amino acids. The CDR3 is CASSLGHSYEQYF. The CDR3 DNA reads as TGTGCCAGCAGCCTGGGACACTCCTACGAGCAGTACTTC.

This chain links TRBV2 with TRBJ2-2, with D possibly being TRBD1 (5 bases). V dropped 2 bases and J dropped 2 bases, with 12 bases sitting between them. There are 16 residues in the CDR3. Germline loops: CDR1 SNHLY, CDR2 FYNNEI. CDR3 region: CASSEFSGINTGELFF. CDR3 coding DNA: TGTGCCAGCAGTGAATTCTCAGGGATAAACACCGGGGAGCTGTTTTTT.

The genes are TRBV30 and TRBJ1-5; TRBD1 matches 9 bases. Trimming removed 5 bases from V and 7 bases from J; junction bases left unmatched: 12. Germline V lookup: CDR1 GTSNPN, CDR2 SVGIG (reference sequence). This CDR3 is built from 15 residues. The CDR3 loop is CAWAGQGLGGQPQHF. The CDR3 region has the DNA TGTGCCTGGGCGGGACAGGGATTGGGAGGGCAGCCCCAGCATTTT.

This chain links TRBV20-1 with TRBJ1-1; D unclear. The CDR3 length is 12 residues. The germline V and J ends were trimmed by 4 bases and 3 bases, with 9 bases remaining between them. Looked up from germline, CDR1 is DFQATT and CDR2 is SNEGSKA (reference sequence). The DNA of the CDR3 is TGCAGTGCTACTGACGGTTACACTGAAGCTTTCTTT. This encodes CSATDGYTEAFF.

The chain links TRBV9 to TRBJ2-1; 9 bases are a match to TRBD2. The CDR3 is 17 residues long. V dropped 3 bases and J dropped 7; count of bases not matched to a gene: 14. From germline, CDR1 is SGDLS and CDR2 YYNGEE. In DNA, the CDR3 is TGTGCCAGCAGCGCGACGAAGGGCGGGGGGGCATGGAATGAGCAGTTCTTC. Residues: CASSATKGGGAWNEQFF.

This clone was seen once. The CDR3 is CASSPRTGEVYGYTF. The CDR3 nucleotides read TGTGCCAGCAGCCCCCGAACAGGGGAAGTCTATGGCTACACCTTC. The chain links TRBV14 to TRBJ1-2; 7 bases match TRBD1. Looked up from germline, CDR1 is SGHDN and CDR2 is FVKESK. The CDR3 covers 15 residues. With V trimmed by 4 bases and J by 4 bases, 9 bases remained unmatched.

The chain joins TRBV27 to TRBJ1-2; tentatively, D is TRBD1 (5 bases). The length of the CDR3 is 15 residues. Germline loops: CDR1 MNHEY, CDR2 SMNVEV (reference sequence). V lost 7 bases to trimming and J lost 2 bases, with 17 bases between them. DNA for the CDR3: TGTGCCAGCACCCCGGACGGGGCGGGAAACTATGGCTACACCTTC. The encoded protein is CASTPDGAGNYGYTF.

In nucleotides, the CDR3 is TGTGCCAGCAGCTTAGCTGTGTCCGGGTCGAGCATGAACACTGAAGCTTTCTTT. Its protein product is CASSLAVSGSSMNTEAFF. This rearrangement joins TRBV7-8 to TRBJ1-1; D not certain. The V end was cut by 0 bases, the J end by 0 bases, with 17 bases between. This CDR3 has 18 residues. Germline loops: CDR1 SGHVS, CDR2 FQNEAQ.

The genes are TRBV29-1 and TRBJ2-7, with D possibly being TRBD1 (5 bases). V lost 4 bases, J lost 2 bases, and 18 bases lay in between. The CDR3 sequence is 15 residues long. Germline V gene lookup returns CDR1 SQVTM and CDR2 ANQGSEA. The CDR3 sequence is CSVVPTGKITYEQYF. For the CDR3, the DNA is TGCAGCGTTGTCCCCACAGGCAAAATAACCTACGAGCAGTACTTC.

The chain joins TRBV3-1 (or the pseudogene TRBV3-2) to TRBJ1-3; D is undetermined. The germline gives CDR1 LGHDT, CDR2 YNNKEL (reference sequence). The CDR3 has 15 residues. Trimming cost V 3 bases and J 3 bases, with 12 bases left between them. The CDR3 loop reads CASSQIAQIGNTIYF. DNA for the CDR3: TGTGCCAGCAGCCAGATCGCACAGATTGGAAACACCATATATTTT.